The 23 T cell receptor beta chains listed next were all sequenced from one sample in a study of CD8 T cells in ankylosing spondylitis. For these receptors, no antigen is known. Whole-study findings and limits: For ankylosing spondylitis blood, a TCR beta motif of seven to nine highly homologous variants appeared characteristic.

TCRdb called the 5' RACE reads again in MiXCR, with one record for every CDR3 protein. The sample contains about 220,000 distinct CDR3 sequences, approximately 7.3% of which appear only once. Sequencing was performed on blood, either unsorted or a sorted T cell fraction (not recorded which). The origin of the receptors is a male donor with ankylosing spondylitis.

This clonotype was detected many times. CDR3 in DNA: TGTGCCAGCAGTTCTACCTTACCGGACAGAAAAAAGGAGACCCAGTACTTC. It translates to CASSSTLPDRKKETQYF. The V gene is TRBV12-3 or TRBV12-4, the J gene TRBJ2-5; a weak D match, TRBD1 (6 bases). The V end lost 4 bases, the J end lost 5 bases, and 23 bases lay between the germline ends. This CDR3 spans 17 amino acids.

The chain couples TRBV29-1 to TRBJ2-5, with 12 bases aligning to TRBD1. Germline V lookup: CDR1 SQVTM, CDR2 ANQGSEA. The CDR3 covers 14 residues. The trim removed 4 bases at V and 5 bases at J, leaving 5 bases unmatched. The CDR3 spells CSVGGQGAIETQYF. CDR3 bases: TGCAGCGTTGGGGGACAGGGGGCGATTGAGACCCAGTACTTC.

This clonotype has ten or more counts. This sequence joins TRBV10-3 and TRBJ2-1; 8 nucleotides align to TRBD2. CDR3 length: 16 residues. V lost 0 bases, J lost 4 bases, and 5 bases stayed unmatched. Germline CDR1 and CDR2: ENHRY and SYGVKD. In nucleotides, the CDR3 is TGTGCCATCAGTGAGTCAGCGGGAGCAAGATACAATGAGCAGTTCTTC. This encodes CAISESAGARYNEQFF.

This clonotype was seen many times. V gene TRBV6-2 or TRBV6-3 combines with J gene TRBJ2-2, with D possibly TRBD1 on 5 matching bases. This CDR3 spans 13 amino acids. The V end lost 7 bases, the J end lost 5 bases, and 11 bases lay between the germline ends. Germline CDR1 MNHEY, CDR2 SVGEGT. The CDR3 region is CASTPGNTGELFF. The CDR3 DNA reads as TGTGCCAGCACCCCAGGGAATACCGGGGAGCTGTTTTTT.

The chain couples TRBV28 to TRBJ1-6; the match to TRBD1 covers 11 bases. The CDR3 runs to 12 residues. Per germline, CDR1 MDHEN and CDR2 SYDVKM. J gave up 14 bases and V 11 bases, and 8 bases lay outside the gene matches. The CDR3 DNA reads as TGTGCCCCGGGACAGGGGGTCAAGGCCCTCCACTTT. Its protein is CAPGQGVKALHF.

Many counts were recorded for this clonotype. This chain connects TRBV4-1 to TRBJ2-5; D call uncertain. V was trimmed by 0 bases and J by 4 bases, leaving 12 bases between them. The CDR3 covers 15 residues. Germline CDR1 and CDR2: MGHRA and YSYEKL. CDR3 region: CASSQDARFGETQYF. The CDR3 nucleotides are TGCGCCAGCAGCCAAGATGCGAGGTTCGGAGAGACCCAGTACTTC.

This clonotype was detected many times. The chain joins TRBV5-1 to TRBJ2-1; 9 nucleotides line up with TRBD2. The CDR3 totals 18 residues. Trimming at V came to 4 bases and at J to 5 bases, leaving 16 bases not matched to a gene. In germline, CDR1 is SGHRS, CDR2 YFSETQ. Here the CDR3 DNA reads TGCGCCAGCAGCCCGGTCGGTAGCGGGGGCCGCTATGACAATGAGCAGTTCTTC. Amino acid sequence: CASSPVGSGGRYDNEQFF.

This clonotype was counted ten times or more. The J gene is TRBJ1-1, the V gene TRBV5-1; D not resolved. The CDR3 runs 15 residues. In germline, CDR1 is SGHRS, CDR2 YFSETQ. Trimming pared 9 bases from V and 1 base from J, leaving 19 bases between. The CDR3 reads CATSISRESNTEAFF. The CDR3 bases are TGCGCCACCTCCATAAGTAGGGAATCGAACACTGAAGCTTTCTTT.

This clonotype was detected only once. V gene TRBV6-2 or TRBV6-3 combines with J gene TRBJ2-2; D is uncertain. The germline V and J ends were trimmed by 2 bases and 0 bases, with 7 bases remaining between them. Germline CDR1 is MNHEY and CDR2 is SVGEGT. The CDR3 covers 15 residues. The chain's CDR3 is CASSYILANTGELFF. CDR3 sequence (DNA): TGTGCCAGCAGTTACATTTTAGCGAACACCGGGGAGCTGTTTTTT.

This clonotype was seen many times. V usage is TRBV14 and J usage is TRBJ2-2, with D unclear. Germline loops: CDR1 SGHDN, CDR2 FVKESK. V lost 5 bases and J 5 bases, leaving 12 bases between the germline ends. The length of the CDR3 is 14 residues. CDR3 DNA sequence: TGTGCCAGCAGCTGGGGAAGGTTTACCGGGGAGCTGTTTTTT. Translating gives CASSWGRFTGELFF. Together with reference TRBV14 and TRBJ2-2, the CDR3 gives the full variable domain: EAGVTQFPSHSVIEKGQTVTLRCDPISGHDNLYWYRRVMGKEIKFLLHFVKESKQDESGMPNNRFLAERTGGTYSTLKVQPAELEDSGVYFCASSWGRFTGELFFGEGSRLTVL.

CDR3 region: CSARSRYQDEQFF. For the CDR3, the DNA is TGCAGTGCTAGAAGCAGGTACCAAGATGAGCAGTTCTTC. The rearrangement uses TRBV20-1 and TRBJ2-1; D is unclear. From germline, CDR1 is DFQATT and CDR2 SNEGSKA (reference sequence). The CDR3 covers 13 residues. Between the trimmed V and J ends, which lost 2 bases and 8 bases, there was a span of 13 bases.

Only a few counts were recorded for this clonotype. One end of the junction fails to match germline, which may point to a read error. This chain joins TRBV11-2 and TRBJ2-1, with 11 bases aligning to TRBD2. Germline V lookup: CDR1 SGHAT, CDR2 FQNNGV. This CDR3 region has 16 residues. The CDR3 loop reads CASSLAFGLAGPPRVF. The CDR3 coding sequence is TGTGCCAGCAGCCTGGCCTTCGGACTAGCGGGTCCCCCCAGGGTCTTC.

On this clonotype itself: The junction departs from the called germline gene at one end, perhaps through a read error. V is TRBV19 and J is TRBJ2-2; D ambiguous. CDR3 size: 13 residues. Germline-derived CDR1 and CDR2 are LNHDA and SQIVND (reference sequence). CDR3 coding DNA: TGTGCCAGTCGGTTAGGGAACAGCGGGGAGCTGTTTTTT. It yields the protein CASRLGNSGELFF.

This clonotype has a count of ten or more. This chain joins TRBV15 and TRBJ2-2, with 10 bases lining up with TRBD2. The CDR3 has 16 residues. Germline values: CDR1 LNHNV, CDR2 YYDKDF (reference sequence). V trimming: 8 bases; J trimming: 1 base; junction bases outside the gene matches: 7. The chain's CDR3 is CATGRPSGRNTGELFF. DNA for the CDR3: TGTGCCACCGGACGACCTAGCGGGAGGAACACCGGGGAGCTGTTTTTT.

In its sample, this clonotype was seen many times. This chain joins TRBV9 and TRBJ2-7, with a tentative D call TRBD1 (6 bases). Germline values: CDR1 SGDLS, CDR2 YYNGEE. The germline V and J ends were trimmed by 0 bases and 2 bases, with 9 bases remaining between them. CDR3 length: 14 residues. For the CDR3, the DNA is TGTGCCAGCAGCGTAGCAGGGGCGCCCTACGAGCAGTACTTC. This sequence encodes CASSVAGAPYEQYF.

This clonotype occurred many times. This chain links TRBV6-5 with TRBJ2-1; 7 bases line up with TRBD2. This CDR3 has 16 amino acids. J was trimmed by 4 bases and V by 0 bases; bases with no gene match: 6. Germline V lookup: CDR1 MNHEY, CDR2 SVGAGI. For the CDR3, the DNA is TGTGCCAGCAGTTACTCGACCGGGAGGAAGTACAATGAGCAGTTCTTC. Protein: CASSYSTGRKYNEQFF.

This clonotype has a count of ten or more. This chain connects TRBV7-9 to TRBJ2-7; D gene uncertain. Trimming shortened V by 10 bases and J by 3 bases, and 7 bases separated the two germline ends. The CDR3 covers 10 residues. Germline CDR1 SEHNR, CDR2 FQNEAQ (reference sequence). CDR3 in amino acids: CATSGYEQYF. DNA of the CDR3: TGTGCCACCTCGGGCTACGAGCAGTACTTC.

This clonotype was observed many times. The gene calls are TRBV14 and TRBJ1-1; 7 bases are a match to TRBD1. With V trimmed by 6 bases and J by 4 bases, 8 bases remained unmatched. Germline CDR1 and CDR2: SGHDN and FVKESK. The length of the CDR3 is 14 residues. CDR3 bases: TGTGCCAGCAGTCAGGGACAGTCGATCACTGAAGCTTTCTTT. It is translated as CASSQGQSITEAFF.

Ten or more counts support this clonotype. This chain links TRBV7-8 with TRBJ1-5; tentative D call: TRBD1 (5 bases). There are 15 residues in the CDR3. CDR1 is SGHVS and CDR2 is FQNEAQ in the germline V gene. Trimming took off 7 bases at V and 3 bases at J, with 16 bases between the two ends. The CDR3 here is CASNPGLPSNQPQHF. CDR3 bases: TGTGCCAGCAACCCGGGACTTCCGTCCAATCAGCCCCAGCATTTT.

This clonotype was detected ten times or more. J is TRBJ2-3 and V is TRBV6-2 or TRBV6-3; D perhaps matches TRBD2 (5 bases). This CDR3 contains 15 residues. With 5 bases removed from V and 0 bases from J, the gap between germline ends came to 12 bases. Germline V gene data show CDR1 as MNHEY and CDR2 as SVGEGT. The CDR3 protein is CASSPGLASTDTQYF. As DNA, the CDR3 is TGTGCCAGCAGTCCTGGACTTGCTAGCACAGATACGCAGTATTTT.

This clonotype was seen only a few times. This chain uses TRBV12-3 or TRBV12-4 with TRBJ1-2, with D uncertain. This CDR3 has 14 amino acids. V lost 5 bases and J lost 1, with 11 bases in between. The CDR3 DNA is TGTGCCAGCAGTGTGGACGGATTTAACTATGGCTACACCTTC. It is translated as CASSVDGFNYGYTF.

This clonotype has at least ten counts. The rearrangement joins TRBV14 to TRBJ1-1; 10 bases map to TRBD1. This CDR3 contains 14 residues. Germline CDR1 SGHDN, CDR2 FVKESK. Trimming took 7 bases from V and 4 from J; bases not matched to a gene: 6. The CDR3 reads CASNRQGAGTEAFF. DNA of the CDR3: TGTGCCAGCAATAGACAGGGGGCTGGCACTGAAGCTTTCTTT.

This clonotype occurred many times. This sequence joins TRBV4-1 and TRBJ1-3, with 7 nucleotides matching TRBD1. The germline CDR1 and CDR2 sequences are MGHRA and YSYEKL. The CDR3 is 17 amino acids. Germline trimming cut 3 bases from V and 0 bases from J; bases unmatched to any gene: 8. CDR3 residues: CASSQGTAGGSGNTIYF. DNA of the CDR3: TGCGCCAGCAGCCAGGGGACAGCGGGGGGCTCTGGAAACACCATATATTTT.